Presented here are 21 T cell receptor beta chains from one specimen sequenced in a study of CD8 T cells in ankylosing spondylitis. In TCRdb, the 5' RACE reads were re-called with MiXCR into one record per CDR3 protein. Of some 250,000 distinct CDR3 sequences in the sample, 8% to 9.5% were seen once. The sequencing input was blood, either unsorted or a sorted T cell fraction (not recorded which). The receptors here all came from a male donor with ankylosing spondylitis or in good health (not recorded which).

Many counts were recorded for this clonotype. V is TRBV5-1 and J is TRBJ2-7; D not certain. The CDR3 sequence is 14 residues long. V lost 0 bases and J lost 2, with 9 bases in between. Germline V gene data show CDR1 as SGHRS and CDR2 as YFSETQ. The DNA for the CDR3 is TGCGCCAGCAGCTTGGAGACTTCCACCTACGAGCAGTACTTC. Amino acids: CASSLETSTYEQYF.

Ten or more counts support this clonotype. The chain's CDR3 is CASSPSGSHEQYF. The CDR3 region has the DNA TGTGCCAGCAGCCCGAGTGGGAGCCACGAGCAGTACTTC. V usage is TRBV7-2 and J usage is TRBJ2-7; weak D call: TRBD2 (5 bases). Germline CDR1 reads SGHTA; CDR2 reads FQGNSA. The CDR3 runs 13 residues. Trimming cost V 5 bases and J 5 bases, with 13 bases left between them. Full variable domain (outside the CDR3, taken from reference TRBV7-2 and TRBJ2-7): GAGVSQSPSNKVTEKGKDVELRCDPISGHTALYWYRQSLGQGLEFLIYFQGNSAPDKSGLPSDRFSAERTGGSVSTLTIQRTQQEDSAVYLCASSPSGSHEQYFGPGTRLTVT.

This clonotype showed up many times. The chain links TRBV7-3 to TRBJ2-3; D is perhaps TRBD1 or TRBD2 (5 bases each). The CDR3 sequence is 16 residues long. Looked up from germline, CDR1 is SGHTA and CDR2 is FQGTGA. Trimming left V 1 base short and J 6 bases short, with 17 bases between. CDR3 coding DNA: TGTGCCAGCAGCTTAAATCGAGCAGGGAGAGGGGATACGCAGTATTTT. Protein product: CASSLNRAGRGDTQYF.

This clonotype was detected many times. The chain uses TRBV20-1 and TRBJ1-1; weak D call: TRBD1 (5 bases). There are 12 residues in the CDR3. The V end lost 3 bases, the J end lost 7 bases, and 12 bases lay between the germline ends. CDR1 is DFQATT and CDR2 is SNEGSKA in the germline V gene (reference sequence). The CDR3 DNA reads as TGCAGTGCTAGTTACTTCGGGGGTGAAGCTTTCTTT. Amino acid sequence: CSASYFGGEAFF.

There are many counts of this clonotype. This chain uses TRBV7-2 with TRBJ2-5, with 8 bases matching TRBD2. The J segment lost 9 bases and the V segment lost 5 bases, leaving 11 bases of the junction unmatched. Germline V lookup: CDR1 SGHTA, CDR2 FQGNSA. CDR3 length equals 14 residues. This CDR3 reads CASSPPAGAGAQYF. The DNA of the CDR3 is TGTGCCAGCAGCCCCCCAGCGGGAGCCGGGGCCCAGTACTTC.

This clonotype has a count of ten or more. The chain has TRBV4-2 and TRBJ2-3; 9 bases map to TRBD2. The CDR3 runs 16 residues. V lost 1 base, J lost 3 bases, and 5 bases stayed unmatched. Per the germline V gene, CDR1 is LGHNA and CDR2 is YNFKEQ. The CDR3 sequence is CASSQGRREGTDTQYF. DNA for the CDR3: TGTGCCAGCAGCCAAGGTCGGCGGGAGGGGACAGATACGCAGTATTTT.

The table lists this clonotype with many counts. The J gene is TRBJ2-7, the V gene TRBV7-9, with 7 bases lining up with TRBD2. The junction had 8 bases not matched to a gene; V was cut back by 0 bases and J by 6 bases. Per the germline V gene, CDR1 is SEHNR and CDR2 is FQNEAQ (reference sequence). The CDR3 extends over 15 amino acids. CDR3 in DNA: TGTGCCAGCAGCTTAGCGCAAGGGAGGGGCGGCGAGCAGTACTTC. Protein sequence: CASSLAQGRGGEQYF.

This clonotype occurred a few times. The genes are TRBV6-2 or TRBV6-3 and TRBJ2-5, with D uncertain. The length of the CDR3 is 16 residues. Trimming left V 0 bases short and J 4 bases short, with 15 bases between. Germline CDR1 is MNHEY and CDR2 is SVGEGT. CDR3 nucleotides: TGTGCCAGCAGTTACTCACCGACCCTAAACACAGAGACCCAGTACTTC. Its translation is CASSYSPTLNTETQYF.

This clonotype was counted ten times or more. J is TRBJ2-7 and V is TRBV5-1; weak D call: TRBD1 (6 bases). The length of the CDR3 is 14 residues. Trimming shortened V by 4 bases and J by 2 bases, and 13 bases separated the two germline ends. CDR1 is SGHRS, CDR2 YFSETQ, per germline. The CDR3 reads CASSPPDRPYEQYF. Written as DNA, the CDR3 is TGCGCCAGCAGCCCTCCGGACAGACCCTACGAGCAGTACTTC.

In this sample, this clonotype turned up many times. The gene calls are TRBV5-1 and TRBJ2-1; D unresolved. CDR1 SGHRS and CDR2 YFSETQ come from the germline V gene. The length of the CDR3 is 12 residues. Trimming took off 5 bases at V and 2 bases at J, with 5 bases between the two ends. The CDR3 DNA is TGCGCCAGCAGTACACCCTACAATGAGCAGTTCTTC. Encoded protein: CASSTPYNEQFF.

This clonotype was observed a few times. The chain combines TRBV5-1 with TRBJ2-5; 9 bases are shared with TRBD1. CDR3 length: 15 residues. The germline V gene encodes CDR1 SGHRS and CDR2 YFSETQ. Trimming took 2 bases from V and 6 from J; bases not matched to a gene: 8. The CDR3 here is CASSLLGTGMKTQYF. DNA for the CDR3: TGCGCCAGCAGCTTACTGGGGACAGGGATGAAGACCCAGTACTTC.

This clonotype was counted at least ten times. The gene calls are TRBV5-5 and TRBJ1-5; D might be TRBD1 (5 bases). The CDR3 contains 14 residues. Germline CDR1 SGHKS, CDR2 YYEKEE (reference sequence). Trimming took off 2 bases at V and 8 bases at J, with 14 bases between the two ends. In DNA form, the CDR3 reads TGTGCCAGCAGCTTCTCGACCCGGGGGGAGCCCCAGCATTTT. It encodes CASSFSTRGEPQHF.

This clonotype was observed at least ten times. The CDR3 nucleotides are TGCGCCAGCAGCTTGCCCGGACAGGGGAACACCGGGGAGCTGTTTTTT. It is translated as CASSLPGQGNTGELFF. The rearrangement uses TRBV5-1 and TRBJ2-2; 8 bases agree with TRBD1. This CDR3 has 16 residues. The J segment lost 1 base and the V segment lost 1 base, leaving 3 bases of the junction unmatched. Germline V CDR1 and CDR2: SGHRS, YFSETQ.

This clonotype has a count of ten or more. The chain joins TRBV20-1 to TRBJ2-1; 10 positions agree with TRBD2. The CDR3 is 13 amino acids. V was clipped by 7 bases and J by 6 bases; unmatched bases: 6. Germline V gene data show CDR1 as DFQATT and CDR2 as SNEGSKA (reference sequence). CDR3 sequence (DNA): TGCAGTGTTCTAGCGGGAGAGGTCAATGAGCAGTTCTTC. As protein: CSVLAGEVNEQFF.

Many counts were recorded for this clonotype. The chain employs TRBV27 and TRBJ1-6; TRBD1 aligns across 9 bases. V lost 6 bases, J lost 10 bases, and 10 bases stayed unmatched. The CDR3 is 15 amino acids. In germline, CDR1 is MNHEY, CDR2 SMNVEV (reference sequence). This chain's CDR3 is CASRAPDRGYSPLHF. As DNA, the CDR3 is TGTGCCAGCAGGGCCCCGGACAGGGGCTACTCACCCCTCCACTTT.

This clonotype has ten or more counts. The chain uses TRBV5-1 and TRBJ2-3; a possible D gene is TRBD1 (6 bases). CDR1 SGHRS and CDR2 YFSETQ come from the germline V gene. This CDR3 is 15 amino acids long. The ends were cut back, 0 bases at V and 1 base at J, with 9 bases in the middle. Here the CDR3 DNA reads TGCGCCAGCAGCTTGGGGGGGCAGCGCACAGATACGCAGTATTTT. It specifies CASSLGGQRTDTQYF.

This clonotype was detected many times. The chain employs TRBV18 and TRBJ1-2; no definite D call. Germline V gene lookup returns CDR1 KGHSH and CDR2 LQKENI. This CDR3 has 14 residues. V lost 3 bases and J 7 bases, leaving 15 bases between the germline ends. CDR3 coding DNA: TGTGCCAGCTCACCTCAGTCCCGGCGGGCTGGCTACACCTTC. Its protein product is CASSPQSRRAGYTF.

This clonotype was counted a few times. The chain recombines TRBV7-2 with TRBJ2-7; D is uncertain. V gave up 2 bases and J gave up 2 bases, with 16 bases separating them. Germline assignment: CDR1 SGHTA and CDR2 FQGNSA. The length of the CDR3 is 16 residues. The DNA for the CDR3 is TGTGCCAGCAGCTTAACCGCGGCCCGGAAGACCTACGAGCAGTACTTC. Amino acid sequence: CASSLTAARKTYEQYF.

This clonotype was counted many times. The rearrangement uses TRBV7-9 and TRBJ1-2; D is uncertain. CDR3 size: 14 residues. Germline CDR1 reads SEHNR; CDR2 reads FQNEAQ (reference sequence). V was trimmed by 1 base and J by 0 bases, leaving 6 bases between them. The CDR3 spells CASSLGDSNYGYTF. DNA of the CDR3: TGTGCCAGCAGCTTAGGTGACTCTAACTATGGCTACACCTTC.

This clonotype has only a few counts. J is TRBJ1-5 and V is TRBV23-1; tentatively, D is TRBD1 (5 bases). TRBV23-1 falls under the ORF class, with uncertain function. The CDR3 length is 13 residues. V lost 1 base and J 7 bases, leaving 8 bases between the germline ends. Here the CDR3 reads CASSQFRGQPQHF. The CDR3 DNA reads as TGCGCCAGCAGTCAATTCCGGGGGCAGCCCCAGCATTTT.

This clonotype came up many times. V and J are TRBV29-1 and TRBJ2-7; 9 nucleotides align to TRBD1. V dropped 3 bases and J dropped 6; count of bases not matched to a gene: 3. Germline V lookup: CDR1 SQVTM, CDR2 ANQGSEA. This CDR3 is built from 12 residues. CDR3 in amino acids: CSVDGTGFEQYF. In nucleotides, the CDR3 is TGCAGCGTTGACGGGACAGGGTTCGAGCAGTACTTC.